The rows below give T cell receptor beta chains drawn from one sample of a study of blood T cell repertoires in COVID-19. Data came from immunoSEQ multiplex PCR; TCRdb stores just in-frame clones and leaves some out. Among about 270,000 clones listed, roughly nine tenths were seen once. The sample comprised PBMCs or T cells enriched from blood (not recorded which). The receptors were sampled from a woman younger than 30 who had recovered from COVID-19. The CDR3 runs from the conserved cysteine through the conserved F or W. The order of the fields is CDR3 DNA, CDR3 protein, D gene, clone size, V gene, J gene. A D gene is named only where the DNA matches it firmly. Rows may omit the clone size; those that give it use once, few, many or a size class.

cdr3_nt: TGTGCCCTATCCGGTGTTGCAACTAATGAAAAACTGTTTTTT
cdr3_aa: CALSGVATNEKLFF
d_call: .
clone_size: .
v_call: TRBV28
j_call: TRBJ1-4

cdr3_nt: TGTGCCAGCAGCTTGGGCAGGGCGCAATCCACCGGCTACACCTTC
cdr3_aa: CASSLGRAQSTGYTF
d_call: .
clone_size: .
v_call: TRBV11-2
j_call: TRBJ1-2

cdr3_nt: TGTGCCACCAGTGCGCTAGCCGGTGGCTACACCTTC
cdr3_aa: CATSALAGGYTF
d_call: .
clone_size: .
v_call: TRBV24-1
j_call: TRBJ1-2

cdr3_nt: TGCGCCAGCAGCCTGGAGGGGGTGGGAGCGGGGGCGTTAGATACGCAGTATTTT
cdr3_aa: CASSLEGVGAGALDTQYF
d_call: TRBD2
clone_size: .
v_call: TRBV4-1
j_call: TRBJ2-3

cdr3_nt: TGTGCCAGCAGCTTAAACAGGGCGGCTGAAGCTTTCTTT
cdr3_aa: CASSLNRAAEAFF
d_call: .
clone_size: .
v_call: TRBV7-3
j_call: TRBJ1-1

cdr3_nt: TGCGCCAGCAGCTTCGAGTCTTCCGCGGATACGCAGTATTTT
cdr3_aa: CASSFESSADTQYF
d_call: .
clone_size: .
v_call: TRBV5-1
j_call: TRBJ2-3

cdr3_nt: TGTGCCAGCAGTCGGGGGAGGGGTGAAAAACTGTTTTTT
cdr3_aa: CASSRGRGEKLFF
d_call: .
clone_size: .
v_call: TRBV28
j_call: TRBJ1-4

cdr3_nt: TGTGCCATCAGTGAGTCGACAACGAACACTGAAGCTTTCTTT
cdr3_aa: CAISESTTNTEAFF
d_call: .
clone_size: .
v_call: TRBV10-3
j_call: TRBJ1-1

cdr3_nt: TGTGCCAGTAGCCGCTCAGGGGCGGGTGCTGAAGCTTTCTTT
cdr3_aa: CASSRSGAGAEAFF
d_call: .
clone_size: .
v_call: TRBV19
j_call: TRBJ1-1

cdr3_nt: TGTGCCAGCAGCTTGGAAGGGAGGGAGACCCAGTACTTC
cdr3_aa: CASSLEGRETQYF
d_call: .
clone_size: .
v_call: TRBV5-4
j_call: TRBJ2-5

cdr3_nt: TGTGCCTGTACAGGGTCCGATACGCAGTATTTT
cdr3_aa: CACTGSDTQYF
d_call: .
clone_size: .
v_call: TRBV6-5
j_call: TRBJ2-3

cdr3_nt: TGTGCCAGGTCTACGCCCAGGAATAATTCACCCCTCCACTTT
cdr3_aa: CARSTPRNNSPLHF
d_call: .
clone_size: .
v_call: TRBV2
j_call: TRBJ1-6

cdr3_nt: TGCGCCAGCAGACGGACAGGGGGCGCGGCTGAAGCTTTCTTT
cdr3_aa: CASRRTGGAAEAFF
d_call: TRBD1
clone_size: .
v_call: TRBV5-1
j_call: TRBJ1-1

cdr3_nt: TGTGCCAGCAGCCAGAGACAGTTTCGAGACAATCAGCCCCAGCATTTT
cdr3_aa: CASSQRQFRDNQPQHF
d_call: .
clone_size: .
v_call: TRBV5-8
j_call: TRBJ1-5

cdr3_nt: TGCGCCAGCAGCCAAACGACATTGGGAGCGTCATGGGGCTACACCTTC
cdr3_aa: CASSQTTLGASWGYTF
d_call: .
clone_size: .
v_call: TRBV4-1
j_call: TRBJ1-2

cdr3_nt: TGTGCCAGCAGTCCGTGGACAGGGGTTTACGAGCAGTACTTC
cdr3_aa: CASSPWTGVYEQYF
d_call: TRBD1
clone_size: .
v_call: TRBV27
j_call: TRBJ2-7

cdr3_nt: TGCAGTGCTAGTTTAGTCTTGAACACTGAAGCTTTCTTT
cdr3_aa: CSASLVLNTEAFF
d_call: .
clone_size: .
v_call: TRBV20-1
j_call: TRBJ1-1

cdr3_nt: TGCGCCAGCAGCGTAGCGGGATCCTCCTACAATGAGCAGTTCTTC
cdr3_aa: CASSVAGSSYNEQFF
d_call: TRBD2
clone_size: few
v_call: TRBV5-1
j_call: TRBJ2-1

cdr3_nt: TGTGCCAGCAGCCCGGGACTAGCGGGGTCAGATACGCAGTATTTT
cdr3_aa: CASSPGLAGSDTQYF
d_call: TRBD2
clone_size: .
v_call: TRBV7-3
j_call: TRBJ2-3

cdr3_nt: TGTGCCAGCAGCCACCAAGGGACAGACTCTGGAAACACCATATATTTT
cdr3_aa: CASSHQGTDSGNTIYF
d_call: TRBD1
clone_size: .
v_call: TRBV9
j_call: TRBJ1-3

cdr3_nt: TGTGCCAGCAGCGCGCAGACTAGCGGGGAAGAGACCCAGTACTTC
cdr3_aa: CASSAQTSGEETQYF
d_call: TRBD2
clone_size: .
v_call: TRBV9
j_call: TRBJ2-5

cdr3_nt: TGTGCCAGTAGTACCATTCGGGACACATACAATCAGCCCCAGCATTTT
cdr3_aa: CASSTIRDTYNQPQHF
d_call: .
clone_size: .
v_call: TRBV19
j_call: TRBJ1-5

cdr3_nt: TGTGCCAGCAGCTTAGCGGGCAGTCAGCCCCAGCATTTT
cdr3_aa: CASSLAGSQPQHF
d_call: .
clone_size: few
v_call: TRBV7-9
j_call: TRBJ1-5

cdr3_nt: TGCGCCAGCAGGTCGGAGTCGGGGGGTACGCAGTATTTT
cdr3_aa: CASRSESGGTQYF
d_call: TRBD2
clone_size: once
v_call: TRBV5-1
j_call: TRBJ2-3

cdr3_nt: TGCGCCAGCAGCTCCCCCCGGACTCCAGCTCGCGTTGGGACCATATATTTT
cdr3_aa: CASSSPRTPARVGTIYF
d_call: .
clone_size: .
v_call: TRBV5-1
j_call: TRBJ1-3

cdr3_nt: TGTGCCAGCAGTTCCGGGGGGACCTACGAGCAGTACTTC
cdr3_aa: CASSSGGTYEQYF
d_call: TRBD2
clone_size: .
v_call: TRBV12-3/TRBV12-4
j_call: TRBJ2-7

cdr3_nt: TGTGCCAGCAGCTCGGGGAGGACCTACGAGCAGTACTTC
cdr3_aa: CASSSGRTYEQYF
d_call: .
clone_size: .
v_call: TRBV5-4
j_call: TRBJ2-7

cdr3_nt: TGTGCCAGCAGAAAGGGTCTAGCGGGGGGGCCGTCCTACGAGCAGTACTTC
cdr3_aa: CASRKGLAGGPSYEQYF
d_call: TRBD2
clone_size: .
v_call: TRBV11-2
j_call: TRBJ2-7

cdr3_nt: TGTGCCAGCAGCCTTGGGGGGGTCTCTGGAAACACCATATATTTT
cdr3_aa: CASSLGGVSGNTIYF
d_call: .
clone_size: .
v_call: TRBV11-2
j_call: TRBJ1-3

cdr3_nt: TGCGCCAGCAGCTTGGCCAGACCAGGGGTGGGCTATGGCTACACCTTC
cdr3_aa: CASSLARPGVGYGYTF
d_call: .
clone_size: .
v_call: TRBV5-1
j_call: TRBJ1-2

cdr3_nt: .
cdr3_aa: CASSKVAGGNYGYTF
d_call: .
clone_size: few
v_call: TRBV21-1
j_call: TRBJ1-2

cdr3_nt: TGTGCCAGCAGCCAATTGGGGCCGAACACCGGGGAGCTGTTTTTT
cdr3_aa: CASSQLGPNTGELFF
d_call: .
clone_size: .
v_call: TRBV16
j_call: TRBJ2-2

cdr3_nt: TGTGCCAGCAGTCCCCGTACAGGGTCTGGAAACACCATATATTTT
cdr3_aa: CASSPRTGSGNTIYF
d_call: .
clone_size: .
v_call: TRBV28
j_call: TRBJ1-3

cdr3_nt: TGTGCCAGCAGCTTAATGGGACAGGGGAACACTGAAGCTTTCTTT
cdr3_aa: CASSLMGQGNTEAFF
d_call: TRBD1
clone_size: .
v_call: TRBV7-2
j_call: TRBJ1-1

cdr3_nt: TGCGCCAGCAGCTTGGACCGACAGAACACTGAAGCTTTCTTT
cdr3_aa: CASSLDRQNTEAFF
d_call: .
clone_size: .
v_call: TRBV5-1
j_call: TRBJ1-1

cdr3_nt: TGTGCCAGCAAATCCGGACAGGGGAGCGGTCAGCCCCAGCATTTT
cdr3_aa: CASKSGQGSGQPQHF
d_call: TRBD1
clone_size: .
v_call: TRBV2
j_call: TRBJ1-5

cdr3_nt: TGCGCCAGCAGCTCGATATCTAGCGGGGATTACAATGAGCAGTTCTTC
cdr3_aa: CASSSISSGDYNEQFF
d_call: TRBD2
clone_size: .
v_call: TRBV5-1
j_call: TRBJ2-1

cdr3_nt: TGTGCCAGCAGTTACCTCAGAGGCGGCGGCTACACCTTC
cdr3_aa: CASSYLRGGGYTF
d_call: .
clone_size: once
v_call: TRBV6-5
j_call: TRBJ1-2

cdr3_nt: TGTGCCAGCAGCTTAATAACAGATACGCAGTATTTT
cdr3_aa: CASSLITDTQYF
d_call: .
clone_size: few
v_call: TRBV11-1
j_call: TRBJ2-3

cdr3_nt: TGTGCCAGCAGCCCCGACCTACTAGCCCCCCCTACCCGGGAGTTCTTC
cdr3_aa: CASSPDLLAPPTREFF
d_call: .
clone_size: .
v_call: TRBV4-2
j_call: TRBJ2-1

cdr3_nt: TGTGCCACCAGCACATCGGGACAGGGGGACATGGACACTGAAGCTTTCTTT
cdr3_aa: CATSTSGQGDMDTEAFF
d_call: TRBD1
clone_size: .
v_call: TRBV15
j_call: TRBJ1-1

cdr3_nt: TGTGCCAGCAGCTTGAAACGGACAGGGGGGTATAACTATGGCTACACCTTC
cdr3_aa: CASSLKRTGGYNYGYTF
d_call: TRBD1
clone_size: .
v_call: TRBV5-4
j_call: TRBJ1-2

cdr3_nt: TGTGCCAGCATGGCGATCATCACGGACAGGGAGTATGGCTACACCTTC
cdr3_aa: CASMAIITDREYGYTF
d_call: TRBD1
clone_size: .
v_call: TRBV7-9
j_call: TRBJ1-2

cdr3_nt: TGTGCCAGCAGTCACGGACAGGCAAGCACAGATACGCAGTATTTT
cdr3_aa: CASSHGQASTDTQYF
d_call: TRBD1
clone_size: .
v_call: TRBV28
j_call: TRBJ2-3

cdr3_nt: TGTGCCAGCAGCCAAGATGGCGGGGTCTGGAGCTCTGGAAACACCATATATTTT
cdr3_aa: CASSQDGGVWSSGNTIYF
d_call: .
clone_size: .
v_call: TRBV3-1/TRBV3-2
j_call: TRBJ1-3

cdr3_nt: TGCGCCAGCAGCTTGGCGAGGGAGACCCAGTACTTC
cdr3_aa: CASSLARETQYF
d_call: .
clone_size: .
v_call: TRBV5-1
j_call: TRBJ2-5

cdr3_nt: TGCGCCAGCAGCTTGGGGTACGGTGGTTATGGCTACACCTTC
cdr3_aa: CASSLGYGGYGYTF
d_call: .
clone_size: .
v_call: TRBV5-1
j_call: TRBJ1-2

cdr3_nt: TGTGCCAGCAGTTCTCCGGGACAGCTGAATTCACCCCTCCACTTT
cdr3_aa: CASSSPGQLNSPLHF
d_call: TRBD1
clone_size: .
v_call: TRBV28
j_call: TRBJ1-6

cdr3_nt: TGTGCCAGCAGTTCGGACGCCGGGACTAGCGGGGGGGCAATAGATACGCAGTATTTT
cdr3_aa: CASSSDAGTSGGAIDTQYF
d_call: TRBD2
clone_size: .
v_call: TRBV11-3
j_call: TRBJ2-3

cdr3_nt: TGTGCCAGCAGCGTAGCAGCAGCGGGGGGGCCCAATACGCAGTATTTT
cdr3_aa: CASSVAAAGGPNTQYF
d_call: TRBD2
clone_size: .
v_call: TRBV9
j_call: TRBJ2-3